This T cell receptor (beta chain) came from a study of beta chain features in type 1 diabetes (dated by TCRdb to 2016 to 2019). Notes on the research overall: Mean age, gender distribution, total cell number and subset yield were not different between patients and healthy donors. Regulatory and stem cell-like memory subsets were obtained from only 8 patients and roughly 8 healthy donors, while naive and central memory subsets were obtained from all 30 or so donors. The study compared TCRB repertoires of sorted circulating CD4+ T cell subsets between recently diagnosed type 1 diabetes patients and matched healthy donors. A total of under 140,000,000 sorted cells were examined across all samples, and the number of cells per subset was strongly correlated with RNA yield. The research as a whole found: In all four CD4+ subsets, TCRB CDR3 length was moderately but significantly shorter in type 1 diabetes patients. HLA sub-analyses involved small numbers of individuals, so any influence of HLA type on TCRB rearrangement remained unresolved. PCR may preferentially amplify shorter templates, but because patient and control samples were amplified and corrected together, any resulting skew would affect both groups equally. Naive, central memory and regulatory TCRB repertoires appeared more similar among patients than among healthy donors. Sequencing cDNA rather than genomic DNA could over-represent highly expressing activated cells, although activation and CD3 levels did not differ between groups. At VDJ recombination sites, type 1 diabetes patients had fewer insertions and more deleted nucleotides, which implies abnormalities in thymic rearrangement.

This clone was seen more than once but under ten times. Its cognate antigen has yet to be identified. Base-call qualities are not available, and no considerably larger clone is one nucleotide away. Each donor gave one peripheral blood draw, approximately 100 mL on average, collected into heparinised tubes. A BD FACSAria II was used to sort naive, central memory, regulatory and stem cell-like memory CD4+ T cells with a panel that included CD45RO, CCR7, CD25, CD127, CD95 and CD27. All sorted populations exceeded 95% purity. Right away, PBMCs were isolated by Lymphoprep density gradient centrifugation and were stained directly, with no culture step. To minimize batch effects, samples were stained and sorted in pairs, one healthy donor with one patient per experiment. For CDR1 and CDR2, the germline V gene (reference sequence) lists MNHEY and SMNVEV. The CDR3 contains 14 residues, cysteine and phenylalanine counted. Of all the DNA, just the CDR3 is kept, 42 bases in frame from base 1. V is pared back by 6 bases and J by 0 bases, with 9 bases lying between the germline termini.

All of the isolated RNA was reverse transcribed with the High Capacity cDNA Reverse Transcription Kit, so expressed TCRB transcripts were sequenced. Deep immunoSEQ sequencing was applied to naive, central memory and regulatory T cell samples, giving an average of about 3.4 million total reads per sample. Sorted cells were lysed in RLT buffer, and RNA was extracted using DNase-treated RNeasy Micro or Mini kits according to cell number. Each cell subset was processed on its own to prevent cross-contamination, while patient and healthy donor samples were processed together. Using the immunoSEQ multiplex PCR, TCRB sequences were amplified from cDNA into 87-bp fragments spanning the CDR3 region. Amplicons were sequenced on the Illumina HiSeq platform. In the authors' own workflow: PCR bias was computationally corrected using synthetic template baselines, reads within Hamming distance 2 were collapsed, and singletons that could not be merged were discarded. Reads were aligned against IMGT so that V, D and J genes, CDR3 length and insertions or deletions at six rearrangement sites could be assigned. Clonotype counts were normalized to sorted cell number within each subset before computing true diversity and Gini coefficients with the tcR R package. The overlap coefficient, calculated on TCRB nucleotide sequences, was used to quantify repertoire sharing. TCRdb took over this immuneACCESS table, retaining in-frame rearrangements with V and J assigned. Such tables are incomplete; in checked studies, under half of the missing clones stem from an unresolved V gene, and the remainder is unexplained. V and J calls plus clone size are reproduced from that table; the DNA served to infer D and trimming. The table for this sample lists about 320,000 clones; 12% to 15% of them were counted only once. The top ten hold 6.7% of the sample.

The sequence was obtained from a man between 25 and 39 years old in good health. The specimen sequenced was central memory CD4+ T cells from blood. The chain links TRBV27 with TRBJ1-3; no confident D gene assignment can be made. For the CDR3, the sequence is CASSVTFSGNTIYF. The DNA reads TGTGCCAGCAGCGTCACCTTCTCTGGAAACACCATATATTTT.